Below are 26 T cell receptor beta chains sequenced from a single sample in a study of response to subunit inactivated influenza vaccine. From the RT-PCR reads, TCRdb called clonotypes with MiXCR, one entry per CDR3 protein. The sample contains 500,000 to 600,000 distinct CDR3 sequences, 12% of which appear only once. The specimen was PBMCs from blood, collected on the day of vaccination. These receptors were taken from a man in his fifties or sixties who received an inactivated influenza vaccine.

CDR3 residues: CAWSVRSRGAYEQYF. In DNA, the CDR3 is TGTGCCTGGAGTGTACGGTCTCGGGGGGCCTACGAGCAGTACTTC. The chain has TRBV30 and TRBJ2-7; 7 bases align to TRBD2. There are 15 residues in the CDR3. Trimming cost V 0 bases and J 2 bases; bases outside gene matches: 7. The germline V gene encodes CDR1 GTSNPN and CDR2 SVGIG (reference sequence). The full variable domain, its missing parts supplied by reference TRBV30 and TRBJ2-7, is SQTIHQWPATLVQPVGSPLSLECTVEGTSNPNLYWYRQAAGRGLQLLFYSVGIGQISSEVPQNLSASRPQDRQFILSSKKLLLSDSGFYLCAWSVRSRGAYEQYFGPGTRLTVT.

This clonotype has a handful of counts. The chain recombines TRBV20-1 with TRBJ2-3; a possible D gene is TRBD2 (5 bases). The CDR3 runs 14 residues. The V and J ends lost 2 bases and 2 bases respectively, with 11 bases between them. The V gene's germline CDR1 is DFQATT and CDR2 SNEGSKA (reference sequence). CDR3: CSARSSGYTDTQYF. The DNA for the CDR3 is TGCAGTGCTAGATCCAGCGGCTACACAGATACGCAGTATTTT.

V usage is TRBV29-1 and J usage is TRBJ1-2, with D possibly TRBD1 on 5 matching bases. The CDR3 contains 13 residues. Germline CDR1 reads SQVTM; CDR2 reads ANQGSEA. V lost 4 bases to trimming and J lost 5 bases, with 14 bases between them. The CDR3 DNA sequence: TGCAGCGTTGCCGAATTCAAGGGGTATGGCTACACCTTC. This gives the protein CSVAEFKGYGYTF.

This clonotype was recorded a few times. This sequence joins TRBV19 and TRBJ1-2, with unresolved D. The CDR3 totals 11 residues. The V end was cut by 6 bases, the J end by 2 bases, with 4 bases between. Germline loops: CDR1 LNHDA, CDR2 SQIVND (reference sequence). Here the CDR3 reads CASRRNYGYTF. CDR3 nucleotides: TGTGCCAGTAGACGGAACTATGGCTACACCTTC.

The V call is TRBV9, the J call TRBJ2-1, with 10 bases that match TRBD2. J gave up 8 bases and V 1 base, and 6 bases lay outside the gene matches. CDR3 length: 15 amino acids. Germline CDR1 SGDLS, CDR2 YYNGEE. CDR3 in amino acids: CASSVLAGASDEQFF. CDR3 bases: TGTGCCAGCAGCGTACTAGCGGGGGCCTCGGATGAGCAGTTCTTC.

The chain couples TRBV7-2 to TRBJ2-2; TRBD2 matches 7 bases. With 6 bases clipped from V and 4 bases from J, the junction kept 5 bases outside the gene matches. Germline CDR1 reads SGHTA; CDR2 reads FQGNSA. This CDR3 region has 14 residues. CDR3 DNA sequence: TGTGCCAGCAGGACGAGGACTAGCACCGGGGAGCTGTTTTTT. It encodes CASRTRTSTGELFF.

CDR3: CASRDRDISEQFF. The CDR3 bases are TGTGCCAGCAGGGACAGGGACATCAGTGAGCAGTTCTTC. V and J are TRBV25-1 and TRBJ2-1; 8 bases map to TRBD1. Germline trimming cut 6 bases from V and 9 bases from J; bases unmatched to any gene: 7. From germline, CDR1 is MGHDK and CDR2 SYGVNS. The CDR3 runs 13 residues.

This chain connects TRBV25-1 to TRBJ2-6; 8 bases are shared with TRBD1. V was clipped by 2 bases and J by 0 bases; unmatched bases: 6. CDR3 length: 18 amino acids. Germline V gives CDR1 MGHDK, CDR2 SYGVNS. CDR3 DNA sequence: TGTGCCAGCAGTGAAGGCCGGGACAGGCTCTCTGGGGCCAACGTCCTGACTTTC. Its protein is CASSEGRDRLSGANVLTF.

This chain links TRBV18 with TRBJ2-1, with D hard to call. CDR3 length: 14 residues. CDR1 KGHSH and CDR2 LQKENI come from the germline V gene. Trimming removed 3 bases at V and 3 bases at J, with 9 bases between. The CDR3 region is CASSPGVLYNEQFF. CDR3 DNA sequence: TGTGCCAGCTCACCTGGGGTCCTCTACAATGAGCAGTTCTTC. Full variable domain (remainder filled in from reference TRBV18 and TRBJ2-1): NAGVMQNPRHLVRRRGQEARLRCSPMKGHSHVYWYRQLPEEGLKFMVYLQKENIIDESGMPKERFSAEFPKEGPSILRIQQVVRGDSAAYFCASSPGVLYNEQFFGPGTRLTVL.

The chain uses TRBV9 and TRBJ2-7, with D perhaps TRBD1 (7 bases). The length of the CDR3 is 14 residues. CDR1 and CDR2 (germline): SGDLS, YYNGEE. Trimming left V 3 bases short and J 2 bases short, with 12 bases between. The CDR3 is CASSGGDSPYEQYF. CDR3 nucleotide sequence: TGTGCCAGCAGCGGGGGGGACAGTCCCTACGAGCAGTACTTC.

This clonotype was counted a few times. As DNA, the CDR3 is TGTGCCAGCAGCTTTAGGGGACCTACGTCCGGGGAGCTGTTTTTT. Its protein product is CASSFRGPTSGELFF. The genes are TRBV7-8 and TRBJ2-2; D could derive from TRBD1 or TRBD2 (5 bases each). Per germline, CDR1 SGHVS and CDR2 FQNEAQ. V was pared by 3 bases and J by 6 bases, with 14 bases between. The CDR3 runs 15 residues.

This clonotype appeared a few times. V usage is TRBV29-1 and J usage is TRBJ2-7, with D unclear. Trimming took off 2 bases at V and 2 bases at J, with 7 bases between the two ends. CDR1 is SQVTM, CDR2 ANQGSEA, per germline. This CDR3 has 12 amino acids. CDR3 region: CSVERMPYEQYF. CDR3 bases: TGCAGCGTTGAAAGGATGCCCTACGAGCAGTACTTC.

This clonotype was observed a few times. The chain carries TRBV7-6 and TRBJ2-1, with TRBD1 as a possible D gene (5 bases). V lost 7 bases to trimming and J lost 5 bases, with 12 bases between them. The CDR3 runs 13 residues. The V gene's germline CDR1 is SGHVS and CDR2 FNYEAQ. CDR3 in amino acids: CASNSLGDNEQFF. The DNA for the CDR3 is TGTGCCAGCAATTCTCTAGGGGACAATGAGCAGTTCTTC.

The rearrangement joins TRBV4-2 to TRBJ1-4, with a tentative D call TRBD1 (6 bases). This CDR3 has 15 amino acids. The germline CDR1 and CDR2 sequences are LGHNA and YNFKEQ. V was cut by 0 bases and J by 7 bases, with 12 bases left in between. Written as DNA, the CDR3 is TGTGCCAGCAGCCAAGAAATAGGGGGGACTGAAAAACTGTTTTTT. Amino acids: CASSQEIGGTEKLFF.

The gene calls are TRBV28 and TRBJ1-1; a weak D match, TRBD1 (6 bases). Germline V gene data show CDR1 as MDHEN and CDR2 as SYDVKM. The V end was cut by 6 bases, the J end by 1 base, with 12 bases between. This CDR3 region has 14 residues. The CDR3 sequence is CASRTGTENTEAFF. The CDR3 DNA reads as TGTGCCAGCAGGACAGGTACGGAGAACACTGAAGCTTTCTTT.

This clonotype showed up many times. The rearrangement uses TRBV9 and TRBJ2-1; perhaps TRBD2 as D (6 bases). Germline V lookup: CDR1 SGDLS, CDR2 YYNGEE. There are 16 residues in the CDR3. V lost 0 bases and J lost 0, with 10 bases in between. CDR3 amino acids: CASSVVGGNSYNEQFF. CDR3 in DNA: TGTGCCAGCAGCGTAGTTGGCGGGAACTCCTACAATGAGCAGTTCTTC.

This clonotype was seen a few times. The chain employs TRBV7-2 and TRBJ1-5; no reliable D call. V lost 5 bases, J lost 4 bases, and 15 bases lay in between. The CDR3 sequence is 15 residues long. The germline V gene has CDR1 SGHTA and CDR2 FQGNSA. CDR3 DNA: TGTGCCAGCAGCCTCTCGGTGCAGGCGAATCAGCCCCAGCATTTT. As protein: CASSLSVQANQPQHF.

The sample holds many counts of this clonotype. The chain employs TRBV6-1 and TRBJ2-3; D unresolved. V was trimmed by 6 bases and J by 5 bases, leaving 18 bases between them. The germline V gene has CDR1 MNHNS and CDR2 SASEGT. The CDR3 consists of 15 residues. CDR3 loop: CASRQLRAARDTQYF. CDR3 sequence (DNA): TGTGCCAGCAGACAGCTCCGGGCCGCTCGAGATACGCAGTATTTT.

This clonotype turned up a few times. The rearrangement uses TRBV15 and TRBJ2-3; possible D gene TRBD1, 6 bases. The V end was cut by 3 bases, the J end by 5 bases, with 15 bases between. Germline V gives CDR1 LNHNV, CDR2 YYDKDF (reference sequence). The CDR3 loop spans 15 amino acids. The CDR3 loop is CATSRGLIRGDTQYF. CDR3 DNA sequence: TGTGCCACCAGCAGGGGCCTCATCAGGGGAGATACGCAGTATTTT.

There are a few counts of this clonotype. The chain uses TRBV18 and TRBJ2-3; D gene uncertain. This CDR3 has 12 residues. Trimming pared 0 bases from V and 6 bases from J, leaving 4 bases between. Germline V gene lookup returns CDR1 KGHSH and CDR2 LQKENI. CDR3 nucleotides: TGTGCCAGCTCACCACCGGAGGATACGCAGTATTTT. Protein sequence: CASSPPEDTQYF.

The table lists this clonotype with a few counts. The chain uses TRBV20-1 and TRBJ1-1; 8 bases agree with TRBD1. CDR3 length: 14 amino acids. V lost 6 bases and J lost 6; bases outside the gene matches: 12. CDR1 and CDR2 from the germline V gene are DFQATT and SNEGSKA (reference sequence). The CDR3 protein is CSAPKLTGASEAFF. DNA for the CDR3: TGCAGTGCCCCCAAACTGACAGGGGCCTCTGAAGCTTTCTTT.

The table lists this clonotype with many counts. This chain links TRBV20-1 with TRBJ2-1; 10 nucleotides line up with TRBD2. J was trimmed by 6 bases and V by 5 bases; bases with no gene match: 22. From germline, CDR1 is DFQATT and CDR2 SNEGSKA (reference sequence). The length of the CDR3 is 19 residues. The CDR3 DNA reads TGCAGTGCTCACAGCGGGAGGGCCCCCGGGCCAAACAGTTCCAATGAGCAGTTCTTC. Encoded protein: CSAHSGRAPGPNSSNEQFF.

This chain uses TRBV28 with TRBJ2-1; 8 nucleotides line up with TRBD2. Germline CDR1 and CDR2: MDHEN and SYDVKM. The V segment lost 2 bases and the J segment 5 bases; nucleotides outside the gene matches: 2. This CDR3 region has 14 residues. CDR3 region: CASSLAGRDNEQFF. CDR3 DNA sequence: TGTGCCAGCAGTTTAGCCGGGAGGGACAATGAGCAGTTCTTC. Together with reference TRBV28 and TRBJ2-1, the CDR3 gives the full variable domain: DVKVTQSSRYLVKRTGEKVFLECVQDMDHENMFWYRQDPGLGLRLIYFSYDVKMKEKGDIPEGYSVSREKKERFSLILESASTNQTSMYLCASSLAGRDNEQFFGPGTRLTVL.

V is TRBV3-1 and J is TRBJ2-7; a possible D gene is TRBD1 (6 bases). This CDR3 has 15 amino acids. Trimming shortened V by 1 base and J by 6 bases, and 16 bases separated the two germline ends. The germline CDR1 and CDR2 sequences are LGHDT and YNNKEL (reference sequence). CDR3 protein: CASSQGGRGGGEQYF. DNA for the CDR3: TGTGCCAGCAGCCAAGGGGGCAGGGGCGGTGGCGAGCAGTACTTC.

The genes are TRBV7-8 and TRBJ2-7, with TRBD1 identical over 10 bases. There are 15 residues in the CDR3. Germline CDR1 SGHVS, CDR2 FQNEAQ. V trimming: 5 bases; J trimming: 7 bases; junction bases outside the gene matches: 11. The CDR3 loop is CASSLSRDRGEEQYF. The CDR3, as DNA: TGTGCCAGCAGCCTAAGTAGGGACAGGGGAGAAGAGCAGTACTTC.

The V and J genes are TRBV2 and TRBJ2-3; perhaps TRBD1 as D (6 bases). The CDR3 sequence is 12 residues long. Trimming shortened V by 9 bases and J by 4 bases, and 11 bases separated the two germline ends. CDR1 SNHLY and CDR2 FYNNEI come from the germline V gene. The DNA of the CDR3 is TGTGCCAGGGGGACACATCCAGATACGCAGTATTTT. Its protein product is CARGTHPDTQYF.